Listed below are T cell receptor beta chains from one sample, sequenced in a study of blood T cell repertoires in COVID-19. Some clones are missing from TCRdb's copy, which holds only in-frame ones; the method was immunoSEQ multiplex PCR. The repertoire includes 190,000 or so clones, more than 75% of them detected once, and 2.5% to 3% sits in the top ten. Sample: peripheral blood. The receptors originated from a man aged 40-49 years with active or convalescent COVID-19. Both conserved end residues are part of each CDR3. D genes are given only for firm matches. The size field is filled for only some rows; it gives once, few, many or a size class.

V gene	J gene	D gene	clone size	CDR3 DNA	CDR3 protein
TRBV19	TRBJ2-3	TRBD2	once	TGTGCCAGTACTTCTAGCGGGGGGCCGCCCGATACGCAGTATTTT	CASTSSGGPPDTQYF
TRBV21-1	TRBJ1-1	NA	NA	NA	CASSRDRVGNGTEAFF
TRBV7-6	TRBJ2-1	TRBD2	once	TGTGCCAGCAGCTTAATTGCGGGGGGTATTGGTGAGCAGTTCTTC	CASSLIAGGIGEQFF
TRBV5-4	TRBJ2-3	TRBD2	NA	TGTGCCAGCGGCCGACTAGCGAACACAGATACGCAGTATTTT	CASGRLANTDTQYF
TRBV2	TRBJ1-5	NA	NA	TGTGCCAGCAGTGAGTCGCTACCTAGCAATCAGCCCCAGCATTTT	CASSESLPSNQPQHF
TRBV18	TRBJ1-4	NA	few	TGTGCCAGCTCCCCTCAAGGAGCGGGGGCGCGTCGCGAAAAACTGTTTTTT	CASSPQGAGARREKLFF
TRBV2	TRBJ2-1	TRBD1	once	TGTGCCAGCAGTGGGGGACAGGGGGCTTACAATGAGCAGTTCTTC	CASSGGQGAYNEQFF
TRBV3-1/TRBV3-2	TRBJ1-2	TRBD1	NA	TGTGCCAGCAGCCAAGAGGACAGGGGTTATGGCTACACCTTC	CASSQEDRGYGYTF
TRBV18	TRBJ2-7	TRBD2	NA	TGTGCCAGCTCACCGGGACTAGATCCCTACGAGCAGTACTTC	CASSPGLDPYEQYF
TRBV7-8	TRBJ1-5	TRBD1	NA	TGTGCCAGCAGCTCATGGACAGGGGGCTTTGGCAATCAGCCCCAGCATTTT	CASSSWTGGFGNQPQHF
TRBV5-8	TRBJ2-7	TRBD1	NA	TGTGCCAGCAGCCAGGCGGACAGGCCAGGTTACGAGCAGTACTTC	CASSQADRPGYEQYF
TRBV4-1	TRBJ1-5	NA	NA	TGCGCCAGCAGCCAAGCCGTAAATAGCAATCAGCCCCAGCATTTT	CASSQAVNSNQPQHF
TRBV5-1	TRBJ1-1	NA	NA	TGCGCCAGCAGCTTCCCCGACAGGTATAACACTGAAGCTTTCTTT	CASSFPDRYNTEAFF
TRBV19	TRBJ2-7	NA	NA	TGTGCCGAAGTGGCGGGGGACACCTACGAGCAGTACTTC	CAEVAGDTYEQYF
TRBV6-5	TRBJ1-1	NA	NA	TGTGCCAGCAGCCTCAGGCGTTCATCTGAAGCTTTCTTT	CASSLRRSSEAFF
TRBV6-5	TRBJ1-6	NA	NA	TGTGCCAGCACCAGGGGTAGTTCACCCCTCCACTTT	CASTRGSSPLHF
TRBV6-6	TRBJ1-6	TRBD1	NA	TGTGCCAGCAGTTCGATCGGGACAGGGGGCTCACCCCTCCACTTT	CASSSIGTGGSPLHF
TRBV4-2	TRBJ2-3	TRBD1	once	TGTGCCAGCAGCCGGAGTGGACAGGGGGTCTCCTTATCGGTCACAGATACGCAGTATTTT	CASSRSGQGVSLSVTDTQYF
TRBV20-1	TRBJ1-2	NA	NA	TGCAGTGCTAGTCCGCCAGGGATCGAGGGCTACACCTTC	CSASPPGIEGYTF
TRBV19	TRBJ1-3	NA	NA	TGTGCCAGTAGTATGGGGCAGGCCGGAGGAAACACCATATATTTT	CASSMGQAGGNTIYF
TRBV29-1	TRBJ2-1	NA	NA	TGCAGCGTTGAAGTAAACCGCGGTGGGTCTACGAAGGTTCCCAATGAGCAGTTCTTC	CSVEVNRGGSTKVPNEQFF
TRBV28	TRBJ2-7	NA	NA	TGTGCCAGCGAGTTGAGAGGGACACCTTACTACGAGCAGTACTTC	CASELRGTPYYEQYF
TRBV18	TRBJ1-6	TRBD1	NA	TGTGCCAGCTCACCACCGACAGGGAGGAATAATTCACCCCTCCACTTT	CASSPPTGRNNSPLHF
TRBV2	TRBJ1-6	NA	NA	TGTGCCAGCGGCCCAGGACATAGTAATTCACCCCTCCACTTT	CASGPGHSNSPLHF
TRBV2	TRBJ2-1	TRBD2	once	TGTGCCAGCAGGGGGAGGGGTACCGGGACCCGCCTCGACCGGTTGTTCTTC	CASRGRGTGTRLDRLFF
TRBV3-1/TRBV3-2	TRBJ2-5	NA	NA	TGTGCCAGCAGCCAAGTCCAGCGAGAGGAGACCCAGTACTTC	CASSQVQREETQYF
TRBV6-6	TRBJ1-6	TRBD1	NA	TGTGCCAGCAGCCCACAGGGGATCTACTCACCCCTCCACTTT	CASSPQGIYSPLHF
TRBV4-2	TRBJ2-7	TRBD1	NA	TGTGCCAGCAGCCACGAGGGACAGGCGCGCTACGAGCAGTACTTC	CASSHEGQARYEQYF